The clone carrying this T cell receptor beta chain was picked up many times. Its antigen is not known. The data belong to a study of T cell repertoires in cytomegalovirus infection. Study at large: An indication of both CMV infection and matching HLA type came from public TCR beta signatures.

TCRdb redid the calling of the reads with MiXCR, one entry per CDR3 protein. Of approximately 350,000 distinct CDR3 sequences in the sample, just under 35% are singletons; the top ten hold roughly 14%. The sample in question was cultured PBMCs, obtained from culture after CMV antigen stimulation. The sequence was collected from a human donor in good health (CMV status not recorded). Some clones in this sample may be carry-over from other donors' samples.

This chain's CDR3 is CASRPLTGQGEYNSPLHF. The CDR3 DNA sequence: TGTGCCAGCAGACCTCTCACCGGACAGGGGGAATATAATTCACCCCTCCACTTT. The rearrangement uses TRBV7-6 and TRBJ1-6, with 10 bases aligning to TRBD1. Germline V gives CDR1 SGHVS, CDR2 FNYEAQ. This CDR3 is 18 amino acids long. V lost 6 bases and J lost 4; bases outside the gene matches: 12. Combining the CDR3 with reference TRBV7-6 and TRBJ1-6 gives the whole variable domain GAGVSQSPRYKVTKRGQDVALRCDPISGHVSLYWYRQALGQGPEFLTYFNYEAQQDKSGLPNDRFSAERPEGSISTLTIQRTEQRDSAMYRCASRPLTGQGEYNSPLHFGNGTRLTVT.